These T cell receptor beta chains were read from a single sample in a study of blood T cell repertoires in COVID-19. Clones were sequenced by immunoSEQ multiplex PCR, and TCRdb holds only the in-frame ones, with some missing. In the table there are roughly 130,000 clones, over 75% of which are singletons. Material: peripheral blood. These receptor sequences come from a man aged 60 to 75 with active or convalescent COVID-19. Each CDR3 is given with its conserved first and last residue. Each record gives: clone size, CDR3 length, D gene, V gene, J gene, CDR3 DNA, CDR3 protein. The D gene is left open where the match is weak. The size field is filled for only some rows; it gives once, few, many or a size class.

>NA|15|TRBD2|TRBV7-9|TRBJ2-6
TGTGCCAGCAGCCCTCGGGGGGGTGGGGCCAACGTCCTGACTTTC
CASSPRGGGANVLTF
>NA|12|NA|TRBV11-2|TRBJ2-3
TGTGCCAGCAGCTTTAATACAGATACGCAGTATTTT
CASSFNTDTQYF
>NA|16|TRBD1|TRBV5-4|TRBJ2-2
TGTGCCACCCGAACTGGCGGGACAGGCTCTGTCGGGGAGCTGTTTTTT
CATRTGGTGSVGELFF
>NA|14|TRBD1|TRBV7-6|TRBJ1-5
TGTGCCAGCAGCCCACAGGGGTGGAATCAGCCCCAGCATTTT
CASSPQGWNQPQHF
>NA|15|TRBD1|TRBV9|TRBJ1-5
TGTGCCAGCAGCCCCCGGGACAGGGTTGGTCAGCCCCAGCATTTT
CASSPRDRVGQPQHF
>NA|18|NA|TRBV5-5|TRBJ1-5
TGTGCCAGCAGCTTGGATACGCAGGACACTACCCTTTATCAGCCCCAGCATTTT
CASSLDTQDTTLYQPQHF
>NA|17|TRBD1|TRBV28|TRBJ2-3
TGTGCCAGCGACTCGACCGGGACAGGGTACGGCACAGATACGCAGTATTTT
CASDSTGTGYGTDTQYF
>NA|16|TRBD1|TRBV5-4|TRBJ2-3
TGTGCCAGCAGCAGCGGCCGGGACAGGGGGACAGATACGCAGTATTTT
CASSSGRDRGTDTQYF
>NA|14|TRBD2|TRBV9|TRBJ2-7
TGTGCCAGCAGCCTTTGGACTAGCGGGAGCGAGCAGTACTTC
CASSLWTSGSEQYF
>NA|17|NA|TRBV24-1|TRBJ2-2
TGTGCCACCAGTGATTCTATAGCGGTACGGAACACCGGGGAGCTGTTTTTT
CATSDSIAVRNTGELFF
>NA|16|NA|TRBV6-2/TRBV6-3|TRBJ2-4
TGTGCCAGCAGTACTGCGACAGCCCCCGGGTGGATCATTCAGTACTTC
CASSTATAPGWIIQYF
>NA|15|NA|TRBV19|TRBJ2-3
TGTGCCAGTAGTATCTACGGGAGAGGAACAGATACGCAGTATTTT
CASSIYGRGTDTQYF
>NA|14|NA|TRBV4-3|TRBJ2-2
TGCGCCAGCAGCCAAGATGTAGTAACCGGGGAGCTGTTTTTT
CASSQDVVTGELFF
>NA|13|NA|TRBV27|TRBJ2-1
TGTGCCAGCAGTCGTCGGGTCTACAATGAGCAGTTCTTC
CASSRRVYNEQFF
>once|13|NA|TRBV6-2/TRBV6-3|TRBJ2-5
TGTGCCAGCAGTTACAGGGGTCAGGAGACCCAGTACTTC
CASSYRGQETQYF
>NA|12|NA|TRBV29-1|TRBJ2-7
TGCAGCGCCCAAAGGGGGGGTTACGAGCAGTACTTC
CSAQRGGYEQYF
>NA|14|TRBD1|TRBV7-2|TRBJ2-1
TGTGCCAGCAGCCCGGACAGGGTAGCCAATGAGCAGTTCTTC
CASSPDRVANEQFF